The 23 T cell receptor beta chains below were found in one sample sequenced in a study of T cell repertoires in cytomegalovirus infection. TCRdb analysed the reads with MiXCR anew, one entry per CDR3 protein. The sample has some 100,000 distinct CDR3 sequences; about 25% are singletons. What was sequenced was CD8+ T cells from PBMCs. The receptors here all came from a human donor in good health (CMV status not recorded). Some clones in this sample may be carry-over from other donors' samples.

The chain joins TRBV29-1 to TRBJ2-3, with D unclear. CDR1 is SQVTM and CDR2 is ANQGSEA in the germline V gene. The CDR3 runs to 11 residues. Trimming left V 3 bases short and J 4 bases short, with 5 bases between. Here the CDR3 reads CSVEFPDTQYF. CDR3 bases: TGCAGCGTTGAGTTCCCAGATACGCAGTATTTT.

The chain is built from TRBV28 and TRBJ1-2; D is possibly TRBD1 (6 bases). The CDR3 runs to 14 residues. The V gene's germline CDR1 is MDHEN and CDR2 SYDVKM. V lost 4 bases and J lost 4, with 13 bases in between. In nucleotides, the CDR3 is TGTGCCAGCAGTTCGGGGGGCGCCGGCTATGGCTACACCTTC. It translates to CASSSGGAGYGYTF.

This chain connects TRBV12-3 or TRBV12-4 to TRBJ1-5; D is uncertain. Trimming took 4 bases from V and 1 from J, leaving 8 bases between them. CDR3 length: 14 amino acids. CDR3 DNA sequence: TGTGCCAGCAGTTCTGGGTTAAGCAATCAGCCCCAGCATTTT. It is translated as CASSSGLSNQPQHF.

This clonotype was seen ten or more times. J is TRBJ2-1 and V is TRBV7-9; D may correspond to TRBD1 or TRBD2 (5 bases each). V was clipped by 4 bases and J by 2 bases, with 12 bases between them. Germline values: CDR1 SEHNR, CDR2 FQNEAQ (reference sequence). The CDR3 sequence is 15 residues long. The CDR3 is CASSSRDPPYNEQFF. DNA for the CDR3: TGTGCCAGCAGCTCCCGGGACCCTCCCTACAATGAGCAGTTCTTC.

In its sample, this clonotype was seen a few times. This chain uses TRBV2 with TRBJ2-5, with D perhaps given as TRBD1 or TRBD2 (5 bases each). The germline V gene encodes CDR1 SNHLY and CDR2 FYNNEI. CDR3 length: 16 amino acids. V was shortened by 4 bases and J by 2 bases, with 17 bases between the two germline ends. The CDR3, as DNA: TGTGCCAGCAGTGCGAGGGGCAGCTCCTGGCAAGAGACCCAGTACTTC. It codes for CASSARGSSWQETQYF. Full variable domain (missing parts from reference TRBV2 and TRBJ2-5): EPEVTQTPSHQVTQMGQEVILRCVPISNHLYFYWYRQILGQKVEFLVSFYNNEISEKSEIFDDQFSVERPDGSNFTLKIRSTKLEDSAMYFCASSARGSSWQETQYFGPGTRLLVL.

This clonotype was detected only a few times. The J gene is TRBJ2-7, the V gene TRBV4-1; D might be TRBD1 or TRBD2, each matching 5 bases. The germline CDR1 and CDR2 sequences are MGHRA and YSYEKL. With 5 bases removed from V and 3 bases from J, the gap between germline ends came to 14 bases. The CDR3 loop spans 14 amino acids. The CDR3 reads CASSDRDQDYEQYF. CDR3 bases: TGCGCCAGCAGCGACCGGGACCAGGACTACGAGCAGTACTTC.

This clonotype has a handful of counts. The chain has TRBV13 and TRBJ1-1, with D hard to call. V lost 7 bases and J 6 bases, leaving 21 bases between the germline ends. CDR3 length equals 15 residues. The germline V gene has CDR1 PRHDT and CDR2 FYEKMQ (reference sequence). This CDR3 is CASTLVGDGSPEAFF. Written as DNA, the CDR3 is TGTGCCAGCACCCTGGTGGGTGACGGGAGCCCTGAAGCTTTCTTT.

This clonotype occurred many times. V gene TRBV7-2 combines with J gene TRBJ1-1; 10 bases line up with TRBD1. This CDR3 comprises 16 residues. The V segment lost 3 bases and the J segment 1 base; nucleotides outside the gene matches: 5. Germline CDR1 is SGHTA and CDR2 is FQGNSA. This CDR3 is CASSLGQGMGNTEAFF. Here the CDR3 DNA reads TGTGCCAGCAGCTTGGGACAGGGGATGGGGAACACTGAAGCTTTCTTT.

The chain combines TRBV4-3 with TRBJ2-2; 9 bases are shared with TRBD2. Germline CDR1 is LGHNA and CDR2 is YSLEER. This CDR3 region has 17 residues. The junction had 6 bases not matched to a gene; V was cut back by 1 base and J by 3 bases. The CDR3 DNA sequence: TGCGCCAGCAGCCAAGGCTTAGCGGGGGAAGACACCGGGGAGCTGTTTTTT. It yields the protein CASSQGLAGEDTGELFF.

Ten or more counts support this clonotype. This rearrangement joins TRBV28 to TRBJ2-5; D is perhaps TRBD2 (6 bases). CDR3 size: 12 residues. The germline CDR1 and CDR2 sequences are MDHEN and SYDVKM. Trimming left V 7 bases short and J 4 bases short, with 10 bases between. The CDR3 is CASNPGGETQYF. The DNA for the CDR3 is TGTGCCAGCAACCCCGGGGGAGAGACCCAGTACTTC. The full variable domain, in which reference TRBV28 and TRBJ2-5 provide the parts outside the CDR3, is DVKVTQSSRYLVKRTGEKVFLECVQDMDHENMFWYRQDPGLGLRLIYFSYDVKMKEKGDIPEGYSVSREKKERFSLILESASTNQTSMYLCASNPGGETQYFGPGTRLLVL.

A few counts support this clonotype. The chain carries TRBV11-2 and TRBJ2-7, with unresolved D. The germline CDR1 and CDR2 sequences are SGHAT and FQNNGV. V gave up 8 bases and J gave up 2 bases, with 10 bases separating them. This CDR3 has 12 residues. CDR3 residues: CASASGPYEQYF. The CDR3 nucleotides are TGTGCCAGCGCCTCTGGACCCTACGAGCAGTACTTC.

The rearrangement joins TRBV10-3 to TRBJ1-2; TRBD1 agrees at 7 bases. Per the germline V gene, CDR1 is ENHRY and CDR2 is SYGVKD. J gave up 3 bases and V 7 bases, and 11 bases lay outside the gene matches. The CDR3 runs 15 residues. CDR3 sequence: CAINTAGQAYYGYTF. CDR3 sequence (DNA): TGTGCCATCAACACAGCAGGACAGGCGTACTATGGCTACACCTTC.

This clonotype was seen at least ten times. The chain combines TRBV12-3 or TRBV12-4 with TRBJ2-2; tentative D call: TRBD1 (7 bases). The CDR3 has 16 amino acids. The V and J ends lost 2 bases and 2 bases respectively, with 12 bases between them. The CDR3 DNA follows: TGTGCCAGCAGTTTACAGGGGGGCAGTAACACCGGGGAGCTGTTTTTT. Translation: CASSLQGGSNTGELFF.

This clonotype was counted at least ten times. This chain links TRBV6-1 with TRBJ2-7; 8 bases agree with TRBD1. Germline V CDR1 and CDR2: MNHNS, SASEGT. This CDR3 region has 14 residues. J lost 5 bases, V lost 3 bases, and 6 bases had no gene match. This chain's CDR3 is CASSEGQELDEQYF. Written as DNA, the CDR3 is TGTGCCAGCAGTGAGGGACAGGAGTTAGACGAGCAGTACTTC.

The V and J genes are TRBV18 and TRBJ2-5, with 11 bases fitting TRBD2. With V trimmed by 3 bases and J by 3 bases, 0 bases remained unmatched. Per germline, CDR1 KGHSH and CDR2 LQKENI. The CDR3 length is 14 residues. CDR3 loop: CASSPTSGEETQYF. The CDR3 DNA sequence: TGTGCCAGCTCACCGACTAGCGGGGAAGAGACCCAGTACTTC.

This clonotype has just a few counts. The chain uses TRBV19 and TRBJ2-3; TRBD2 might be the D (5 bases). Trimming stripped 0 bases from V and 6 bases from J, with 16 bases between. This CDR3 has 16 residues. Germline assignment: CDR1 LNHDA and CDR2 SQIVND (reference sequence). The CDR3 DNA is TGTGCCAGTAGTATAGATGGAGACTACTCCTGGGATACGCAGTATTTT. Protein: CASSIDGDYSWDTQYF.

This clonotype was observed a few times. The chain has TRBV7-9 and TRBJ2-1; 7 positions agree with TRBD1. V dropped 7 bases and J dropped 10; count of bases not matched to a gene: 7. The CDR3 totals 12 residues. Per the germline V gene, CDR1 is SEHNR and CDR2 is FQNEAQ (reference sequence). The CDR3 coding sequence is TGTGCCAGCACCAGGGGGTTACCCGAGCAGTTCTTC. Its protein is CASTRGLPEQFF. The full variable domain, completed using reference TRBV7-9 and TRBJ2-1, is DTGVSQNPRHKITKRGQNVTFRCDPISEHNRLYWYRQTLGQGPEFLTYFQNEAQLEKSRLLSDRFSAERPKGSFSTLEIQRTEQGDSAMYLCASTRGLPEQFFGPGTRLTVL.

This clonotype was detected only a few times. The J gene is TRBJ2-5, the V gene TRBV20-1; the D is unclear. The V end was cut by 0 bases, the J end by 1 base, with 15 bases between. There are 16 residues in the CDR3. CDR1 DFQATT and CDR2 SNEGSKA come from the germline V gene (reference sequence). The CDR3 DNA follows: TGCAGTGCTAGAGATCGCCTTGGAATACTCCAAGAGACCCAGTACTTC. It translates to CSARDRLGILQETQYF.

This chain connects TRBV29-1 to TRBJ1-1; 7 bases match TRBD1. Per the germline V gene, CDR1 is SQVTM and CDR2 is ANQGSEA. There are 15 residues in the CDR3. Losses at the gene ends were 5 bases for V and 1 base for J; bases not matched to a gene: 10. The DNA of the CDR3 is TGCAGCGTTCAGGGGGACTCCTCCGCGAACACTGAAGCTTTCTTT. Translated, it gives CSVQGDSSANTEAFF.

The sample holds many counts of this clonotype. At one end the junction does not follow the germline gene, possibly because of a read error. The V call is TRBV7-7, the J call TRBJ2-1; D call uncertain. CDR3 length equals 15 residues. Per germline, CDR1 SSHAT and CDR2 FNYEAQ (reference sequence). CDR3 amino acids: CASSPGPTSYNEQFF. DNA of the CDR3: TGTGCTAGCAGCCCAGGTCCTACATCCTACAATGAGCAGTTCTTC.

This clonotype was counted a few times. The rearrangement joins TRBV4-3 to TRBJ1-3, with 8 bases matching TRBD1. Germline V gene data show CDR1 as LGHNA and CDR2 as YSLEER. Unmatched junction bases numbered 1, after V lost 0 bases and J lost 0 bases. The CDR3 has 16 amino acids. The chain's CDR3 is CASSQDRGHSGNTIYF. DNA of the CDR3: TGCGCCAGCAGCCAAGACAGGGGGCACTCTGGAAACACCATATATTTT.

This clonotype was counted many times. The rearrangement joins TRBV12-3 or TRBV12-4 to TRBJ2-7, with 7 bases that match TRBD1. J was trimmed by 4 bases and V by 5 bases; bases with no gene match: 8. This CDR3 contains 14 residues. The CDR3 DNA reads as TGTGCCAGCAGTGCCGGGACAGTCCAATACGAGCAGTACTTC. The encoded protein is CASSAGTVQYEQYF.

This clonotype came up a few times. CDR3 amino acids: CASSQRGGRNSEQYF. CDR3 DNA: TGTGCCAGCAGCCAGCGGGGGGGTCGGAACTCCGAGCAGTACTTC. This chain links TRBV7-2 with TRBJ2-7; 10 nucleotides match TRBD2. This CDR3 contains 15 residues. Germline V lookup: CDR1 SGHTA, CDR2 FQGNSA. Losses at the gene ends were 5 bases for V and 6 bases for J; bases not matched to a gene: 10.